These 25 T cell receptor beta chains originate from one sample sequenced in a study of blood T cell repertoires in COVID-19. The assay was immunoSEQ multiplex PCR, and TCRdb's table has in-frame clones only and misses some. The sample has 240,000 or so clones; roughly 80% are singletons. Sequenced input: peripheral blood. These receptors were obtained from an elderly woman with acute or convalescent COVID-19.

The chain combines TRBV21-1 with TRBJ2-3; the D call in the table, TRBD2, was not verified against the DNA. TRBV21-1 is a listed pseudogene. This CDR3 region has 20 residues. CDR3 protein: CASSTRTSGGLARFTDTQYF. The CDR3 DNA is TGTGCCAGCAGCACTAGGACTAGCGGGGGCTTAGCCCGCTTCACAGATACGCAGTATTTT.

The V gene is TRBV5-4, the J gene TRBJ2-1; the match to TRBD2 covers 9 bases. The trim removed 3 bases at V and 4 bases at J, leaving 11 bases unmatched. The CDR3 has 17 amino acids. Germline CDR1 and CDR2: SGHNT and YYREEE (reference sequence). The CDR3 spells CASSSNQRGVLYNEQFF. The DNA of the CDR3 is TGTGCCAGCAGCTCAAATCAGCGGGGGGTCTTGTACAATGAGCAGTTCTTC.

In this sample, this clone turned up a few times. The chain recombines TRBV11-2 with TRBJ2-1, with 12 bases aligning to TRBD2. This CDR3 has 15 amino acids. Germline CDR1 is SGHAT and CDR2 is FQNNGV. Trimming cost V 6 bases and J 9 bases; bases outside gene matches: 9. CDR3 sequence (DNA): TGTGCCAGCAGACCCGTCACTAGCGGGGGGAGTGAGCAGTTCTTC. This encodes CASRPVTSGGSEQFF.

This clone was counted a few times. The chain couples TRBV6-6 to TRBJ2-5; TRBD1 agrees at 8 bases. V gave up 5 bases and J gave up 6 bases; unmatched junction bases: 5. From germline, CDR1 is MNHNY and CDR2 SVGAGI (reference sequence). The length of the CDR3 is 13 residues. The CDR3 here is CASSPGGAKTQYF. CDR3 in DNA: TGTGCCAGCAGTCCAGGGGGCGCAAAGACCCAGTACTTC.

This chain connects TRBV27 to TRBJ1-1, with D perhaps TRBD1 (6 bases). V was pared by 3 bases and J by 5 bases, with 13 bases between. The CDR3 totals 14 residues. The germline V gene has CDR1 MNHEY and CDR2 SMNVEV (reference sequence). CDR3 sequence reads: CASSFSGVVTEAFF. CDR3 sequence (DNA): TGTGCCAGCAGTTTTTCAGGGGTGGTAACTGAAGCTTTCTTT.

The chain joins TRBV27 to TRBJ2-1; tentatively, D is TRBD2 (5 bases). Germline assignment: CDR1 MNHEY and CDR2 SMNVEV (reference sequence). This CDR3 region has 13 residues. V shed 8 bases and J shed 5 bases, with 13 bases lying between them. CDR3 nucleotide sequence: TGTGCCAGCCGGGATTTAGGGAACAATGAGCAGTTCTTC. Encoded protein: CASRDLGNNEQFF.

The chain links TRBV7-9 to TRBJ2-5, with 9 nucleotides matching TRBD1. Germline loops: CDR1 SEHNR, CDR2 FQNEAQ (reference sequence). There are 14 residues in the CDR3. After removal of 5 bases from V and 3 bases from J, the junction contained 4 bases not matched to a gene. CDR3 DNA: TGTGCCAGCAGCAGGGGACAGGGTAAAGAGACCCAGTACTTC. Translating it yields CASSRGQGKETQYF.

The genes are TRBV19 and TRBJ2-2, with unresolved D. This CDR3 has 14 amino acids. Looked up from germline, CDR1 is LNHDA and CDR2 is SQIVND (reference sequence). The germline V and J ends were trimmed by 2 bases and 1 base, with 5 bases remaining between them. The CDR3 sequence is CASSIKQNTGELFF. The DNA of the CDR3 is TGTGCCAGTAGTATAAAACAGAACACCGGGGAGCTGTTTTTT.

The CDR3 DNA is TGCGCCAGCAGTGATTCCTCTGGCTACACCTTC. Its translation is CASSDSSGYTF. The chain links TRBV10-1 to TRBJ1-2; D not certain. V dropped 3 bases and J dropped 7 bases, with 6 bases sitting between them. The CDR3 is 11 amino acids. Germline CDR1 reads WNHNN; CDR2 reads SYGVQD (reference sequence).

CDR3 bases: TGTGCCAGCAAGGAGGACAGACCGCCGTACAATGAGCAGTTCTTC. Its translation is CASKEDRPPYNEQFF. The chain carries TRBV5-8 and TRBJ2-1, with D possibly matching TRBD1 (6 bases). The V end was cut by 6 bases, the J end by 4 bases, with 17 bases between. The V gene's germline CDR1 is SGHTS and CDR2 YDEGEE. The CDR3 loop spans 15 amino acids.

V usage is TRBV2 and J usage is TRBJ1-6; the match to TRBD1 covers 7 bases. This CDR3 region has 13 residues. Germline CDR1 is SNHLY and CDR2 is FYNNEI. Unmatched junction bases numbered 5, after V lost 7 bases and J lost 8 bases. CDR3 nucleotide sequence: TGTGCCAGCACCCGGGACAGAGATTCACCCCTCCACTTT. This encodes CASTRDRDSPLHF.

The genes are TRBV11-2 and TRBJ2-1, with 7 bases matching TRBD2. The germline CDR1 and CDR2 sequences are SGHAT and FQNNGV. This CDR3 comprises 17 residues. With 1 base clipped from V and 2 bases from J, the junction kept 8 bases outside the gene matches. The CDR3 here is CASSLAGGLWAYNEQFF. CDR3 sequence (DNA): TGTGCCAGCAGCTTAGCGGGGGGACTATGGGCCTACAATGAGCAGTTCTTC. Using reference TRBV11-2 and TRBJ2-1 for the parts outside the CDR3, the full variable domain is EAGVAQSPRYKIIEKRQSVAFWCNPISGHATLYWYQQILGQGPKLLIQFQNNGVVDDSQLPKDRFSAERLKGVDSTLKIQPAKLEDSAVYLCASSLAGGLWAYNEQFFGPGTRLTVL.

The rearrangement uses TRBV27 and TRBJ2-7, with TRBD1 matching 8 bases. Germline V gene sequence: CDR1 MNHEY, CDR2 SMNVEV (reference sequence). CDR3 length equals 18 residues. V trimming: 5 bases; J trimming: 5 bases; junction bases outside the gene matches: 20. The CDR3 nucleotides read TGTGCCAGCAGTCCATCCGGGACAGGATACGACCCAGGCCACGAGCAGTACTTC. It yields the protein CASSPSGTGYDPGHEQYF.

This clone showed up just once. The chain carries TRBV3-1 (or the pseudogene TRBV3-2) and TRBJ1-2; the match to TRBD1 covers 9 bases. This CDR3 has 17 residues. Germline V lookup: CDR1 LGHDT, CDR2 YNNKEL (reference sequence). J gave up 5 bases and V 0 bases, and 10 bases lay outside the gene matches. The CDR3 DNA is TGTGCCAGCAGCCAAGATCGATTAAGGACAGGGGTGTATGGCTACACCTTC. The encoded protein is CASSQDRLRTGVYGYTF.

The rearrangement uses TRBV7-2 and TRBJ1-5; 10 bases agree with TRBD1. The CDR3 totals 15 residues. Germline assignment: CDR1 SGHTA and CDR2 FQGNSA. Losses at the gene ends were 5 bases for V and 4 bases for J; bases not matched to a gene: 5. CDR3 DNA: TGTGCCAGCAGCCGGACAGGGGGAGTGAATCAGCCCCAGCATTTT. Its protein product is CASSRTGGVNQPQHF.

V gene TRBV18 combines with J gene TRBJ2-7; possibly TRBD2 for D (6 bases). The V gene's germline CDR1 is KGHSH and CDR2 LQKENI. Trimming took off 3 bases at V and 5 bases at J, with 17 bases between the two ends. There are 15 residues in the CDR3. The CDR3 sequence: CASSPPSGGPHEQYF. CDR3 nucleotides: TGTGCCAGCTCACCCCCATCCGGGGGACCCCACGAGCAGTACTTC.

This sequence joins TRBV7-8 and TRBJ2-3; 9 positions agree with TRBD2. J gave up 4 bases and V 6 bases, and 8 bases lay outside the gene matches. Germline loops: CDR1 SGHVS, CDR2 FQNEAQ. The CDR3 totals 15 residues. As DNA, the CDR3 is TGTGCCAGCAGTCCGAGCGGGGGGACCCCAGATACGCAGTATTTT. As protein: CASSPSGGTPDTQYF.

This clone came up once. The rearrangement links TRBV9 to TRBJ2-1; 7 nucleotides line up with TRBD1. The length of the CDR3 is 15 residues. The J segment lost 4 bases and the V segment lost 2 bases, leaving 6 bases of the junction unmatched. Germline CDR1 reads SGDLS; CDR2 reads YYNGEE. CDR3 protein: CASSVTGQPYNEQFF. The CDR3 bases are TGTGCCAGCAGCGTGACGGGACAGCCTTACAATGAGCAGTTCTTC.

The V gene is TRBV28, the J gene TRBJ1-1, with D perhaps TRBD1 (5 bases). The CDR3 length is 12 residues. CDR1 MDHEN and CDR2 SYDVKM come from the germline V gene. V lost 5 bases to trimming and J lost 6 bases, with 10 bases between them. The CDR3 nucleotides are TGTGCCAGCAGTGCCGGGACTCCTGAAGCTTTCTTT. Its translation is CASSAGTPEAFF.

DNA of the CDR3: TGCGCCAGCAGCTTGCTAGCGGGGGGTACAGATACGCAGTATTTT. Encoded protein: CASSLLAGGTDTQYF. This chain connects TRBV5-1 to TRBJ2-3, with TRBD2 identical over 11 bases. Trimming removed 1 base from V and 3 bases from J; junction bases left unmatched: 1. Germline CDR1 SGHRS, CDR2 YFSETQ. The CDR3 length is 15 residues. Using reference TRBV5-1 and TRBJ2-3 for the parts outside the CDR3, the full variable domain is KAGVTQTPRYLIKTRGQQVTLSCSPISGHRSVSWYQQTPGQGLQFLFEYFSETQRNKGNFPGRFSGRQFSNSRSEMNVSTLELGDSALYLCASSLLAGGTDTQYFGPGTRLTVL.

The V gene is TRBV9, the J gene TRBJ1-4, with D perhaps TRBD1 (5 bases). Germline V gene data show CDR1 as SGDLS and CDR2 as YYNGEE. V dropped 4 bases and J dropped 5 bases, with 12 bases sitting between them. This CDR3 comprises 14 residues. The CDR3 protein is CASSLTGGNEKLFF. CDR3 sequence (DNA): TGTGCCAGCAGCCTAACAGGCGGCAATGAAAAACTGTTTTTT.

This clone was counted between two and nine times. The V and J genes are TRBV21-1 and TRBJ2-1; the table's D call TRBD1 went unverified against the DNA. TRBV21-1 is marked as a pseudogene. The CDR3 has 16 amino acids. This CDR3 is CASTSIGTGGINEQFF. CDR3 DNA: TGTGCCAGCACCTCAATAGGGACAGGGGGAATCAATGAGCAGTTCTTC.

This clone was observed once. The chain has TRBV4-1 and TRBJ1-6; no clear D gene. CDR3 length: 13 residues. Trimming removed 1 base at V and 13 bases at J, with 11 bases between. CDR1 and CDR2 from the germline V gene are MGHRA and YSYEKL. As DNA, the CDR3 is TGCGCCAGCAGCCAAGTGAAGGACTGGCCCCTCCACTTT. Encoded protein: CASSQVKDWPLHF.

The chain couples TRBV2 to TRBJ2-2; D possibly corresponds to TRBD1 (6 bases). V dropped 6 bases and J dropped 0 bases, with 14 bases sitting between them. The V gene's germline CDR1 is SNHLY and CDR2 FYNNEI. This CDR3 has 16 residues. The CDR3 here is CASRVPGVANTGELFF. The DNA of the CDR3 is TGTGCCAGCAGAGTTCCAGGGGTCGCGAACACCGGGGAGCTGTTTTTT.

V is TRBV11-2 and J is TRBJ1-5, with a weak D call TRBD1 (5 bases). CDR3 size: 15 residues. Germline-derived CDR1 and CDR2 are SGHAT and FQNNGV. The V end lost 6 bases, the J end lost 2 bases, and 14 bases lay between the germline ends. The CDR3 coding sequence is TGTGCCAGCAGTCTATCAGGGTCGGGCAATCAGCCCCAGCATTTT. Translation gives CASSLSGSGNQPQHF.